The present entry profiles one T cell receptor (beta chain) with its context. Through a sample-barcoded 5' primer and a J-beta primer mix, a second PCR was run for roughly 7 to 12 cycles. A 12-random-nucleotide template-switch adaptor tagged each cDNA molecule. TCRdb re-called the 5' RACE reads with MiXCR, one entry per CDR3 protein. The data show around 990,000 distinct CDR3 sequences, 35% to 40% seen once. This record belongs to a study of blood T cells in healthy people across ages. The CDR3 totals 13 residues. With 0 bases removed from V and 9 bases from J, the gap between germline ends came to 10 bases. From germline, CDR1 is SGHRS and CDR2 YFSETQ.

Sample: blood. This TCR came from a man aged 18 to 30 in good health. The rearrangement joins TRBV5-1 to TRBJ1-5; D ambiguous. The CDR3 coding sequence is TGCGCCAGCAGCTTGGCAGTGGGGTGGCCCCAGCATTTT. Protein product: CASSLAVGWPQHF.